The clone carrying this T cell receptor beta chain has at least ten counts. Time point of the sample: patch test 1, 2 weeks after DPC sensitization. The treatment denotes: therapeutic diphenylcyclopropenone sensitization with weekly scalp DPC. Germline V gene sequence: CDR1 SGHTA, CDR2 FQGNSA. CDR3 length: 13 residues. Trimming left V 1 base short and J 0 bases short, with 2 bases between. Each CDR3 protein gets one entry after TCRdb re-called the RACE reads with MiXCR. This table holds about 380,000 distinct CDR3 sequences, approximately 5.1% found once. This entry comes from a study of human T cells and chemical hapten exposure. Turning to the study itself: The study lasted approximately 25 weeks, and patients were dosed weekly with diphenylcyclopropenone on the scalp throughout. Each patch test put 0.01% DPC on the upper back, and results were read at 6 days. Variation in per-sample TCR yields came mainly from small pooled library volume differences.

This sequence joins TRBV7-2 and TRBJ2-3; D gene unclear. The starting material was whole blood, obtained in connection with sensitization to the hapten diphenylcyclopropenone (DPC). The origin of this receptor is a woman between 45 and 65 years old with alopecia areata. Some clones in this sample may be carry-over from other donors' samples. The CDR3 DNA reads as TGTGCCAGCAGCTTAGTTAGCACAGATACGCAGTATTTT. This encodes CASSLVSTDTQYF.